The rows below give T cell receptor beta chains drawn from one sample of a study of blood T cell repertoires in COVID-19. TCRdb's copy holds only in-frame clones and misses some; the assay was immunoSEQ multiplex PCR. The repertoire consists of some 200,000 clones, with 86% occurring once and the leading ten covering 3% to 4.5%. Sequenced: PBMCs or T cells enriched from blood (not recorded which). The origin of the receptors is a woman in her 40s with acute COVID-19. CDR3s include the opening cysteine and the closing phenylalanine or tryptophan. D genes are given only for firm matches. Expanded clones get a size class; other rows say once, few or many, or leave the size out.

cdr3_aa cdr3_nt clone_size v_call d_call j_call
CASSPRRGLGNEQFF TGTGCCAGCAGCCCCAGGCGGGGTTTAGGGAATGAGCAGTTCTTC NA TRBV7-8 NA TRBJ2-1
CSASRTGGGATGELFF TGCAGTGCTAGTAGAACCGGCGGGGGGGCTACCGGGGAGCTGTTTTTT NA TRBV20-1 TRBD2 TRBJ2-2
CASSVETGGAKNIQYF TGTGCCAGCAGCGTAGAGACAGGGGGGGCCAAAAACATTCAGTACTTC NA TRBV9 TRBD1 TRBJ2-4
CASSQDGQGSLEKLFF TGCGCCAGCAGCCAAGACGGACAGGGAAGTTTGGAAAAACTGTTTTTT NA TRBV4-1 TRBD1 TRBJ1-4
CASSSHYEQYF TGTGCCAGCAGCTCCCACTACGAGCAGTACTTC NA TRBV7-9 NA TRBJ2-7
CASTPSLNYGYTF TGTGCCAGCACACCTTCCCTAAACTATGGCTACACCTTC NA TRBV12-3/TRBV12-4 NA TRBJ1-2
CASSQEGLAGGALSSYNEQFF TGTGCCAGCAGCCAAGAGGGACTAGCGGGGGGTGCTCTTTCTTCCTACAATGAGCAGTTCTTC NA TRBV27 TRBD2 TRBJ2-1
CASSLSQGRITYGYTF TGTGCCAGCAGCTTGTCTCAGGGCAGAATAACCTATGGCTACACCTTC NA TRBV5-5 NA TRBJ1-2
CASSKTGTAGSDGYTF TGTGCCAGCAGTAAAACCGGGACAGCCGGGAGCGATGGCTACACCTTC NA TRBV2 TRBD1 TRBJ1-2
CASSLPWTGSSTGELFF TGTGCCAGCAGCCTCCCCTGGACAGGATCGAGCACCGGGGAGCTGTTTTTT NA TRBV5-4 TRBD1 TRBJ2-2
CASSPGTGDDTIYF TGTGCCAGCAGCCCCGGGACAGGGGACGACACCATATATTTT NA TRBV9 TRBD1 TRBJ1-3
CASSLRQGANKYF TGTGCCAGCAGTTTACGACAGGGGGCAAATAAGTACTTC once TRBV12-3/TRBV12-4 TRBD1 TRBJ2-4
CASSKLQVLYGYTF TGCGCCAGCAGTAAACTACAGGTCCTCTATGGCTACACCTTC NA TRBV4-1 NA TRBJ1-2
CASKDTSYNEQFF TGTGCCAGTAAGGACACATCCTACAATGAGCAGTTCTTC once TRBV19 NA TRBJ2-1